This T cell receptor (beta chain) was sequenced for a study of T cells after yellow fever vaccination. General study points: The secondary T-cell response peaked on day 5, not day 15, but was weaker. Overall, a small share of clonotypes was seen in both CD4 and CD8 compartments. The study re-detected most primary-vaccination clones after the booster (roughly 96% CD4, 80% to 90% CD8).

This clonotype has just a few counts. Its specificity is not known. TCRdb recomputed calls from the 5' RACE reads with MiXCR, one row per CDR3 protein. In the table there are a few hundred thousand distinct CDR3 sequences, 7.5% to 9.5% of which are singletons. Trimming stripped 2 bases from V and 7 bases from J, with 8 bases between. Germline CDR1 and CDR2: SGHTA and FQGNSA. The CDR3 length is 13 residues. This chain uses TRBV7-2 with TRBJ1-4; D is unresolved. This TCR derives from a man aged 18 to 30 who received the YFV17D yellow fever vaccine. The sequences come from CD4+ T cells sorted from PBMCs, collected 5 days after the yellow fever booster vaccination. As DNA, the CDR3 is TGTGCCAGCAGCTTAAATTATTTTGAAAAACTGTTTTTT. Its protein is CASSLNYFEKLFF.